What follows describes a single TCR beta chain. Its antigen is currently unknown. V lost 5 bases, J lost 3 bases, and 23 bases lay in between. CDR1 is MDHEN, CDR2 SYDVKM, per germline. The length of the CDR3 is 17 residues. The source of the sample is a study of cytomegalovirus exposure and HLA in healthy donors. PCR primers comprised 60 Vbeta and 13 Jbeta primers. Only in-frame clones appear in the TCRdb table, and some are missing; sequencing was by immunoSEQ multiplex PCR. This sample has 150,000 to 200,000 clones; more than 75% occur once, and the top ten carry around 3.7%. The study, taken as a whole, reports: In a later analysis, specific HLA alleles were associated with under 20,000 TCR beta sequences at a 0.05 false discovery rate. In a later analysis, a missense DCLRE1C variant was linked to TCR beta V- and J-gene trimming. In a later analysis, donors in an Asian-associated ancestry cluster reportedly had fewer N-insertions in productive TCRs than the cohort mean. The study found most TCR sequences rare, yet found some public TCRs in many donors.

The chain has TRBV28 and TRBJ2-7; maybe TRBD2 (5 bases). The source of this sequence is a man aged 35 to 55 in good health and CMV-seropositive. The source material was PBMCs. In DNA form, the CDR3 reads TGTGCCAGCAGTCAGAAAAGAGACCCCGGAGCGGTCTACGAGCAGTACTTC. It specifies CASSQKRDPGAVYEQYF.